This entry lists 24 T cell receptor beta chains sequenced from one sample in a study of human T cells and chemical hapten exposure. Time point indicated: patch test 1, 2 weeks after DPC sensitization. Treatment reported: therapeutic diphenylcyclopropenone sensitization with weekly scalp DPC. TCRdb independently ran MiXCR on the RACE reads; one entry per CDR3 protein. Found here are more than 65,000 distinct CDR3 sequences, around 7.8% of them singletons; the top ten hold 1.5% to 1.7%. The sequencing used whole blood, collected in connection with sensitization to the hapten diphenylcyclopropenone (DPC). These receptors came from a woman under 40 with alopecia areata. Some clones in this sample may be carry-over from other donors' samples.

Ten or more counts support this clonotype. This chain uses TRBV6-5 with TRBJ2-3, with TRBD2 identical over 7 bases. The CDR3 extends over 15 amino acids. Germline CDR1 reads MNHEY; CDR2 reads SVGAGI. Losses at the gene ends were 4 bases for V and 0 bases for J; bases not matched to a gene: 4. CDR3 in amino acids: CASSWEGTSTDTQYF. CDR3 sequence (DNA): TGTGCCAGCAGTTGGGAGGGGACTAGCACAGATACGCAGTATTTT.

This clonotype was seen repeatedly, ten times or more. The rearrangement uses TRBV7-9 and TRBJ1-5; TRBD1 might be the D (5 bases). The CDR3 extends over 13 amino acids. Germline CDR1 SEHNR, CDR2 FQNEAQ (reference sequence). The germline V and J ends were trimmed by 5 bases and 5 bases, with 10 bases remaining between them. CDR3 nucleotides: TGTGCCAGCAGCCAAGACAGAGATCAGCCCCAGCATTTT. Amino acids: CASSQDRDQPQHF.

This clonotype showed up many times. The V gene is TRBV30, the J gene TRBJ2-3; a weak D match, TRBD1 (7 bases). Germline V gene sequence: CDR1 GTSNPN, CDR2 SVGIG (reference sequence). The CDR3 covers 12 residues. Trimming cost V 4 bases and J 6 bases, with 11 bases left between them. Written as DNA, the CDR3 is TGTGCCTGGACGCAGGGGGGCGATACGCAGTATTTT. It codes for CAWTQGGDTQYF.

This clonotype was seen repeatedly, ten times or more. The DNA of the CDR3 is TGTGCCAGCAGTTACTCGGTGGCAGGGGGCACCTACGAGCAGTACTTC. It specifies CASSYSVAGGTYEQYF. The V call is TRBV6-5, the J call TRBJ2-7; 8 nucleotides agree with TRBD1. Germline V gives CDR1 MNHEY, CDR2 SVGAGI. This CDR3 has 16 amino acids. The J segment lost 2 bases and the V segment lost 0 bases, leaving 6 bases of the junction unmatched.

The CDR3 loop is CASSLAQDLVEQYF. The DNA of the CDR3 is TGTGCCAGCAGCCTAGCCCAGGATCTGGTCGAGCAGTACTTC. The chain is built from TRBV3-1 and TRBJ2-7; no definite D call. Germline-derived CDR1 and CDR2 are LGHDT and YNNKEL (reference sequence). The V end lost 4 bases, the J end lost 6 bases, and 16 bases lay between the germline ends. The length of the CDR3 is 14 residues.

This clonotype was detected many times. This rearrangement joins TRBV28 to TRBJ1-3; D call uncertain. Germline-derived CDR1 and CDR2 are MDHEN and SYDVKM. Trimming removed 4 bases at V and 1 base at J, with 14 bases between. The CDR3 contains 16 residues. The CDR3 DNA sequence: TGTGCCAGCAGTTCTTTGCGCTGGGCATCTGGAAACACCATATATTTT. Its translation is CASSSLRWASGNTIYF.

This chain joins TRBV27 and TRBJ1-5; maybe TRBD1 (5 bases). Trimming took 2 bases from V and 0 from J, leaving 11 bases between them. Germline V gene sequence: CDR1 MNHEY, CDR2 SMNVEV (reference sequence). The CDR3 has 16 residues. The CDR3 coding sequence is TGTGCCAGCAGTTTAAAAGCACAGGATAGCAATCAGCCCCAGCATTTT. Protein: CASSLKAQDSNQPQHF.

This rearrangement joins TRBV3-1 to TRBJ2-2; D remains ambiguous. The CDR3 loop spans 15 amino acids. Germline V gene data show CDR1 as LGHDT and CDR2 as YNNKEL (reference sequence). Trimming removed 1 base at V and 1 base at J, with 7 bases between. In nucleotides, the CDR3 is TGTGCCAGCAGCCAAGTTGCAGGGAACACCGGGGAGCTGTTTTTT. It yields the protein CASSQVAGNTGELFF.

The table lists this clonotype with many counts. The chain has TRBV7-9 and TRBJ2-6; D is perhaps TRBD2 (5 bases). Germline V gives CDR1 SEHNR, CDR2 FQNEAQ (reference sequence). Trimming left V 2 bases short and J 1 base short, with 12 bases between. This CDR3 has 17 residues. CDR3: CASSLLQDLSGANVLTF. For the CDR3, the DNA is TGTGCCAGCAGCTTATTGCAGGACTTGTCTGGGGCCAACGTCCTGACTTTC.

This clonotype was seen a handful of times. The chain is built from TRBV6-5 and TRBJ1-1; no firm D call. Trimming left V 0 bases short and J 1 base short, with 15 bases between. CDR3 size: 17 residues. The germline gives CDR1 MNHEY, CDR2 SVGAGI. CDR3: CASSYSLLGHSNTEAFF. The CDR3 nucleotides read TGTGCCAGCAGTTACTCCTTATTAGGGCATTCGAACACTGAAGCTTTCTTT.

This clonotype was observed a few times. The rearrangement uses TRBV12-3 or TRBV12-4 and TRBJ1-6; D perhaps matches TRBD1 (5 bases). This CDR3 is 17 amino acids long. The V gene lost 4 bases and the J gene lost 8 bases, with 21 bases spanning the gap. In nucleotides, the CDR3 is TGTGCCAGCAGTTGGGCCGGGACCTTCGGTACCCATTCACCCCTCCACTTT. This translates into CASSWAGTFGTHSPLHF.

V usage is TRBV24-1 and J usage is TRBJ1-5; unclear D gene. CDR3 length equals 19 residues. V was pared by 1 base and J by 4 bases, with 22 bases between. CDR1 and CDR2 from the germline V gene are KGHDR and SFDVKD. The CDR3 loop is CATSDFGKPGPENNQPQHF. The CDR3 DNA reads TGTGCCACCAGTGATTTCGGTAAGCCGGGCCCCGAAAATAATCAGCCCCAGCATTTT.

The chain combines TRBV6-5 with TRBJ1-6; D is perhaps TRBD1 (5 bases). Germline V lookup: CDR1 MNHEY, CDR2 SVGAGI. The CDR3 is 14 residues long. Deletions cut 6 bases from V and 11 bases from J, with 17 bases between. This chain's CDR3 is CASSNYGANAPLHF. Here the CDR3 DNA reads TGTGCCAGCAGCAACTACGGGGCGAATGCACCCCTCCACTTT.

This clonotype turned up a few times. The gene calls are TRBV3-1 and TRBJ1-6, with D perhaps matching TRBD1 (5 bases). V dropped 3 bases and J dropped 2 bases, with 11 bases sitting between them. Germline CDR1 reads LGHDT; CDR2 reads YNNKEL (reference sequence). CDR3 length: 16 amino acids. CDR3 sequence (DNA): TGTGCCAGCAGCCAGGGGCAGGGAGCCTATAATTCACCCCTCCACTTT. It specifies CASSQGQGAYNSPLHF.

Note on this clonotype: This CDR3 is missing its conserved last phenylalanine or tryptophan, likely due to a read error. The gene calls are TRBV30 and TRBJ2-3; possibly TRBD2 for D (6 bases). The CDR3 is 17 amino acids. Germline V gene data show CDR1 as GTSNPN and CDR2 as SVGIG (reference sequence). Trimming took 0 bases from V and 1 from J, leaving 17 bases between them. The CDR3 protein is CAWSVRWGGRGTDTQYL. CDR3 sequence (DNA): TGTGCCTGGAGTGTACGGTGGGGAGGTCGTGGCACAGATACGCAGTATTTA.

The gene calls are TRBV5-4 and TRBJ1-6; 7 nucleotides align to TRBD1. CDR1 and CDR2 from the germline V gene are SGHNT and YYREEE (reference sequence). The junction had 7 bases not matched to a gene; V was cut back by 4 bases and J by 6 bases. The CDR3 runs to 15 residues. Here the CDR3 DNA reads TGTGCCAGCAGCGATGGTAGACAGGGTAATTCACCCCTCCACTTT. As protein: CASSDGRQGNSPLHF.

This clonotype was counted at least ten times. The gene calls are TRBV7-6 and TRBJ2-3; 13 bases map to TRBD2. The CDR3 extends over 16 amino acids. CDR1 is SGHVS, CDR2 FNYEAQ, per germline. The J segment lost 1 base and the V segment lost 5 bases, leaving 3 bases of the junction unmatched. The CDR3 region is CASSPGTSGGTDTQYF. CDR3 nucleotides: TGTGCCAGCAGCCCCGGGACTAGCGGGGGCACAGATACGCAGTATTTT.

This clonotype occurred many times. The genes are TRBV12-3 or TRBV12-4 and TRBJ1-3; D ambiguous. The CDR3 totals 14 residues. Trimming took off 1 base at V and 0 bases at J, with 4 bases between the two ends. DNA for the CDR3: TGTGCCAGCAGTTTAGGTTCCTCTGGAAACACCATATATTTT. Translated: CASSLGSSGNTIYF.

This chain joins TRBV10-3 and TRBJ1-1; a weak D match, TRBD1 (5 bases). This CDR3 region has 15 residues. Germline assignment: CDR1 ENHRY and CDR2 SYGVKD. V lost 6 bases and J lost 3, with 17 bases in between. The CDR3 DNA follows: TGTGCCATCAGGGGGCATGGAGGGGTGGACACTGAAGCTTTCTTT. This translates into CAIRGHGGVDTEAFF.

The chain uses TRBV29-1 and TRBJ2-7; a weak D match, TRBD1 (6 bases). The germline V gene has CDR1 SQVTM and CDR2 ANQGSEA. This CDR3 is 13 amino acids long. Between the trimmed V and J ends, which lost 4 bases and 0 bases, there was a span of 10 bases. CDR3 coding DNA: TGCAGCGTTGTGGACAGAAGCTCCTACGAGCAGTACTTC. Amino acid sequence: CSVVDRSSYEQYF.

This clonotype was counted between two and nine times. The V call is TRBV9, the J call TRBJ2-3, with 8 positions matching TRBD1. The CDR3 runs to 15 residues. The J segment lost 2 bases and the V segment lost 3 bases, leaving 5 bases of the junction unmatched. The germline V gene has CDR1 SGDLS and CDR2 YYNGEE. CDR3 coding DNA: TGTGCCAGCAGCGCCCAGGGGGCAACCACAGATACGCAGTATTTT. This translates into CASSAQGATTDTQYF. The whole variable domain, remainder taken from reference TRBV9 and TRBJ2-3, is DSGVTQTPKHLITATGQRVTLRCSPRSGDLSVYWYQQSLDQGLQFLIQYYNGEERAKGNILERFSAQQFPDLHSELNLSSLELGDSALYFCASSAQGATTDTQYFGPGTRLTVL.

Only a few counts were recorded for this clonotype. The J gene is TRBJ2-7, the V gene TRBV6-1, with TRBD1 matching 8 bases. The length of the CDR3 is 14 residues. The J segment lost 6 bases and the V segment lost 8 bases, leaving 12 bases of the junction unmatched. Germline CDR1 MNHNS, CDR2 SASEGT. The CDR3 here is CASYPGAGGLEQYF. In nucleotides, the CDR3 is TGTGCCAGCTACCCCGGGGCAGGGGGCCTCGAGCAGTACTTC.

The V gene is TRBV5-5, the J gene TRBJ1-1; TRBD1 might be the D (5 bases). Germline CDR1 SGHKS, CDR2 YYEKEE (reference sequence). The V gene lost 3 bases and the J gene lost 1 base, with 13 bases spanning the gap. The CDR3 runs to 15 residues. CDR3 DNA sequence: TGTGCCAGCAGCTCGTTGACAGTACCGAACACTGAAGCTTTCTTT. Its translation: CASSSLTVPNTEAFF.

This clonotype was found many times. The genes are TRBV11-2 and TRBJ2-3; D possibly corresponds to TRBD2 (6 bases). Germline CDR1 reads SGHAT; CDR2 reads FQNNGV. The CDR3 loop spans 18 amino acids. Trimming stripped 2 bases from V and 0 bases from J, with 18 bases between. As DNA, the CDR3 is TGTGCCAGCAGCTTAAGGTGGGCCCTAGCGAAGAGCACAGATACGCAGTATTTT. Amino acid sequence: CASSLRWALAKSTDTQYF.